This TCR beta chain originates from a study of shared clonotypes between healthy human individuals. J was trimmed by 5 bases and V by 0 bases; bases with no gene match: 5. The CDR3 has 17 amino acids. CDR1 is SGHAT and CDR2 is FQNNGV in the germline V gene. Authors' processing steps: Quality scores were absent from the junction-only immunoSEQ sequences, so filtering differed. This table comes from immunoSEQ multiplex PCR, and its TCRdb copy is limited to in-frame clones, with some not included. That table is the source of V, J and clone size, and D and trimming were worked out from the DNA. The data show under 550,000 clones, with approximately 95% seen just once and about 0.057% held by the top ten.

The genes are TRBV11-2 and TRBJ2-3, with TRBD2 identical over 13 bases. The source material was naive CD4+ T cells sorted from blood. As for subset: CD45RA+ positively selected. The clonotype comes from a woman aged 30 to 39 in good health. The CDR3 DNA reads as TGTGCCAGCAGCTTAGATCCGACTAGCGGGAGGCTAGATACGCAGTATTTT. Encoded protein: CASSLDPTSGRLDTQYF. The complete variable domain, with remaining parts taken from reference TRBV11-2 and TRBJ2-3, reads EAGVAQSPRYKIIEKRQSVAFWCNPISGHATLYWYQQILGQGPKLLIQFQNNGVVDDSQLPKDRFSAERLKGVDSTLKIQPAKLEDSAVYLCASSLDPTSGRLDTQYFGPGTRLTVL.